This TCR beta chain is drawn from a study of T cells in Graves' hyperthyroidism and ophthalmopathy. Amplification yielded TCR beta CDR3 regions, with RNA transcripts as the source. The HTBI primer set drove a first-round RT-PCR of the TCR CDR3. TCRdb reprocessed the multiplex PCR reads with MiXCR, giving one entry per CDR3 protein. The repertoire consists of hundreds of thousands of distinct CDR3 sequences, with around a quarter occurring once and the leading ten covering approximately 10%. The study's findings and limits: Ophthalmopathy was separated from stable hyperthyroidism by a 13 V-J model.

The CDR3 consists of 12 residues. V lost 3 bases and J lost 6, with 8 bases in between. Comments on this clonotype: The antigen remains undetermined.

The sequence was collected from a woman younger than 45 with Graves' ophthalmopathy. The sequencing input was blood. The rearrangement uses TRBV12-3 or TRBV12-4 and TRBJ1-2; no clear D gene. CDR3 in DNA: TGTGCCAGCAGTTTGAGGACGAATGGCTACACCTTC. Translated, it gives CASSLRTNGYTF.